This T cell receptor beta chain stems from a study of blood T cell repertoires in COVID-19. For the study at large: The study drew acute and convalescent COVID-19 samples from the United States, Italy and Spain.

Clones were sequenced by immunoSEQ multiplex PCR, and TCRdb holds only the in-frame ones, with some missing. Of 140,000 to 150,000 clones listed, around 80% were seen once; the top ten hold about 6%. All enrollees were about 18 to 89 years old and from 20 to 25 US areas. The germline V and J ends were trimmed by 2 bases and 8 bases, with 15 bases remaining between them. The CDR3 spans 14 residues. Per the germline V gene, CDR1 is MDHEN and CDR2 is SYDVKM. This receptor was taken from a woman aged 50 to 65 who had recovered from COVID-19. The sequencing sample was made of PBMCs or T cells enriched from blood (not recorded which). The V call is TRBV28, the J call TRBJ1-2; D is perhaps TRBD1 (6 bases). The CDR3 spells CASSLRDTAGGYTF. CDR3 nucleotide sequence: TGTGCCAGCAGTTTACGGGACACAGCCGGGGGCTACACCTTC.